Listed below are T cell receptor beta chains from one sample, sequenced in a study of cytomegalovirus exposure and HLA in healthy donors. This table comes from immunoSEQ multiplex PCR, and its TCRdb copy is limited to in-frame clones, with some not included. The sample holds some 120,000 clones, roughly four fifths seen once. Specimen: PBMCs. All receptors come from a woman aged 35 to 49 in good health and CMV-seropositive. The CDR3 runs from the conserved cysteine through the conserved F or W. The D gene is left open where the match is weak. Clone size, where shown, is once, few, many, or a class for clones that have expanded.

j_call	clone_size	d_call	v_call	cdr3_nt	cdr3_aa
TRBJ2-3	NA	NA	TRBV9	TGTGCCAGCAGCAGACTCTACAGCACAGATACGCAGTATTTT	CASSRLYSTDTQYF
TRBJ2-7	NA	TRBD2	TRBV10-2	TGCGCCAGCAGTGAGTCGATGGCGGGAGGAGGGTACGAGCAGTACTTC	CASSESMAGGGYEQYF
TRBJ2-3	few	NA	TRBV6-4	TGTGCCAGCAGTGACAGGGGGATCACAGATACGCAGTATTTT	CASSDRGITDTQYF
TRBJ2-1	once	TRBD2	TRBV15	TGTGCCACCAGCAGAGCGGGAGGGCTGGGTGAGCAGTTCTTC	CATSRAGGLGEQFF
TRBJ2-1	NA	NA	TRBV7-9	TGTGCCAGCAGCCCCCAGTACAATGAGCAGTTCTTC	CASSPQYNEQFF
TRBJ2-7	few	TRBD2	TRBV10-3	TGTGCCATCAGTGTAGCGGGAGGCTCCTACGAGCAGTACTTC	CAISVAGGSYEQYF
TRBJ2-3	NA	TRBD2	TRBV7-7	TGTGCTAGCAGCTCTAGCGGGAGTACAGATACGCAGTATTTT	CASSSSGSTDTQYF
TRBJ1-1	few	NA	TRBV5-1	TGCGCCAGCAGTCGGGTTTTGGACACTGAAGCTTTCTTT	CASSRVLDTEAFF
TRBJ1-1	NA	NA	TRBV30	TGTGCCTGGAGTGTAATAGAACTGAACACTGAAGCTTTCTTT	CAWSVIELNTEAFF
TRBJ2-6	few	NA	TRBV18	TGTGCCAGCTCAACCGGGTCTATAACCTTCTCTGGGGCCAACGTCCTGACTTTC	CASSTGSITFSGANVLTF
TRBJ1-3	NA	TRBD1	TRBV5-1	TGCGCCAGCAGCTTTAAGACAGGGGGCTTGTCTGGAAACACCATATATTTT	CASSFKTGGLSGNTIYF
TRBJ1-1	NA	TRBD1	TRBV9	TGTGCCAGCAGTACAGAAACAGGGGGCACTGAAGCTTTCTTT	CASSTETGGTEAFF
TRBJ1-2	NA	NA	TRBV5-1	TGCGCCAACAGCCAACCAGAAAGATCCCCCGGCTACACCTTC	CANSQPERSPGYTF
TRBJ1-1	NA	NA	TRBV30	TGTGCCTTTCTACCGGGGAACACTGAAGCTTTCTTT	CAFLPGNTEAFF
TRBJ2-1	NA	NA	TRBV7-2	TGTGCCAGCAGCTTAGTTCCGGGTCGGGAGCCAACAAATGAGCAGTTCTTC	CASSLVPGREPTNEQFF
TRBJ2-7	NA	TRBD2	TRBV27	TGTGCCAGCAGTTTAACTAGCGGGAGGTCCTACGAGCAGTACTTC	CASSLTSGRSYEQYF
TRBJ2-7	NA	NA	TRBV5-6	TGTGCCAGCAGCTTGTTTCGAGAGATCAACGAGCAGTACTTC	CASSLFREINEQYF
TRBJ2-7	NA	TRBD2	TRBV5-4	TGTGCCAGCAGCTTGGCTAGCGGGAGGGCCTACGAGCAGTACTTC	CASSLASGRAYEQYF
TRBJ2-1	NA	TRBD2	TRBV10-3	TGTGCCATCAGGAAAGCGGGAGGGGGCAATGAGCAGTTCTTC	CAIRKAGGGNEQFF
TRBJ2-1	once	NA	TRBV25-1	TGTGCCAGCAGTGACGGGGACTTCTACAATGAGCAGTTCTTC	CASSDGDFYNEQFF
TRBJ2-7	NA	TRBD1	TRBV7-8	TGTGCCAGCAGCCCCCAAGGGGACAGGGGTTCCTACGAGCAGTACTTC	CASSPQGDRGSYEQYF
TRBJ2-3	NA	TRBD2	TRBV15	TGTGCCACCAGCAGAGAGGCGGGGGGTGGCGCAGATACGCAGTATTTT	CATSREAGGGADTQYF
TRBJ2-7	NA	TRBD2	TRBV5-1	TGCGCCAGCAGGTCTACTAGCGGGAGCTACGAGCAGTACTTC	CASRSTSGSYEQYF
TRBJ1-1	NA	TRBD1	TRBV25-1	TGTGCCAGCAGTGAACGACCTACAGGGGTAGCTTTCTTT	CASSERPTGVAFF
TRBJ2-7	few	TRBD1	TRBV11-2	TGTGCCAGCAGCTTAGATAGGGGACAGAAGTACTTC	CASSLDRGQKYF
TRBJ2-2	NA	NA	TRBV5-1	TGCGCCAGCAGCCAATATACAGGGACGTTGTCCGGGGAGCTGTTTTTT	CASSQYTGTLSGELFF
TRBJ2-7	NA	TRBD1	TRBV30	TGTGCCAGCCACCAGGGGGCGGGTGAGCAGTACTTC	CASHQGAGEQYF
TRBJ1-6	NA	TRBD1	TRBV9	TGTGCCAGCAGCGTAAACAGGGGTAATTCACCCCTCCACTTT	CASSVNRGNSPLHF
TRBJ2-3	once	TRBD2	TRBV11-3	TGTGCCAGCAGCCCCCAAGCGGGAGTTTCCACAGATACGCAGTATTTT	CASSPQAGVSTDTQYF
TRBJ2-7	NA	TRBD2	TRBV30	TGTGCCTGGAGTGGACTAGCGAGAACCTACGAGCAGTACTTC	CAWSGLARTYEQYF
TRBJ2-2	NA	NA	TRBV13	TGTGCCAGCAGCTTTGGGAGCCGATTCGCGAACACCGGGGAGCTGTTTTTT	CASSFGSRFANTGELFF
TRBJ1-2	NA	TRBD1	TRBV2	TGTGCCAGCAGATCGGGACAGGGAGTAGGCTACACCTTC	CASRSGQGVGYTF
TRBJ1-1	NA	NA	TRBV5-1	TGCGCCAGCAGCTTGGACAGGCCGAACACTGAAGCTTTCTTT	CASSLDRPNTEAFF
TRBJ1-1	NA	NA	TRBV12-5	TGTGCTAGTGGTTTGGTCGACACTTTCATGAACACTGAAGCTTTCTTT	CASGLVDTFMNTEAFF
TRBJ2-5	NA	NA	TRBV7-9	TGTTCCAGCAGCTTTGTGACTAACCAAGAGACCCAGTACTTC	CSSSFVTNQETQYF
TRBJ2-1	NA	NA	TRBV18	TGTGCCAGCTCACCACGGACAGTCCCCGCTGACAATGAGCAGTTCTTC	CASSPRTVPADNEQFF
TRBJ2-7	NA	NA	TRBV5-4	TGTGCCGGTTCAGGACAGCCTTCGGGCGAGCAGTACTTC	CAGSGQPSGEQYF
TRBJ1-1	few	TRBD1	TRBV5-1	TGCGCCAGCAGCTTGGGGACAGGGGAAGCTGAAGCTTTCTTT	CASSLGTGEAEAFF
TRBJ2-7	NA	TRBD2	TRBV6-6	TGTGCCAGCAGGGGACTACTAAGCTCCTACGAGCAGTACTTC	CASRGLLSSYEQYF
TRBJ2-2	NA	TRBD2	TRBV6-5	TGTGCCAGCAGTTACCGAACTAGCGGGAGTAGCCGGGAGCTGTTTTTT	CASSYRTSGSSRELFF
TRBJ2-1	NA	NA	TRBV27	TGTGCCAGTGGGGTGGGGGGGCCCAAGCGGAAGTTCTTC	CASGVGGPKRKFF
TRBJ2-3	NA	TRBD1	TRBV5-1	TGCGCCAGCAGCGCCGACAGGGCGCCAGATACGCAGTATTTT	CASSADRAPDTQYF
TRBJ2-1	NA	TRBD2	TRBV9	TGTGCCAGCAGCGTTGCGGGAGTATCCTACAATGAGCAGTTCTTC	CASSVAGVSYNEQFF